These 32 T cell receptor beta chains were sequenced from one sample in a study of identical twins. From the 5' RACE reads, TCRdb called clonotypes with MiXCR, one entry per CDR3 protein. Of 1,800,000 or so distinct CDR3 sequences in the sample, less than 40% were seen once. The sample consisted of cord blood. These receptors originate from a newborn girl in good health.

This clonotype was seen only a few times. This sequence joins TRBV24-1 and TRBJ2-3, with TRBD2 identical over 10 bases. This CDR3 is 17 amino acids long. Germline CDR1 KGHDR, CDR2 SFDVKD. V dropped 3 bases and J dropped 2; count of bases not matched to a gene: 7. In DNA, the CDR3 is TGTGCCACCAGTGATGCTAGCGGGGGCCGATCCACAGATACGCAGTATTTT. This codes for CATSDASGGRSTDTQYF.

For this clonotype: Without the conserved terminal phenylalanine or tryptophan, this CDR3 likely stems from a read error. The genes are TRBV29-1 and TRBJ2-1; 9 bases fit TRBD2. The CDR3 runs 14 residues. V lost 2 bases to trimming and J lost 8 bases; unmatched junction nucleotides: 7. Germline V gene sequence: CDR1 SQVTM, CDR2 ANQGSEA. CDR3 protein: CSVEKGLAVYEQFI. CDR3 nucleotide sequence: TGCAGCGTTGAAAAGGGACTAGCTGTCTATGAGCAGTTCATC.

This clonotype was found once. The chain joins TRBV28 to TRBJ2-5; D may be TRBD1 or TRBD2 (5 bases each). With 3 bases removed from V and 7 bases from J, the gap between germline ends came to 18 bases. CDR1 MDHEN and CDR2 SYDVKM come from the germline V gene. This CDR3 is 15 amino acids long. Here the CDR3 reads CASSLGSRGQATQYF. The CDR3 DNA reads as TGTGCCAGCAGTTTGGGGAGTAGGGGTCAGGCGACCCAGTACTTC. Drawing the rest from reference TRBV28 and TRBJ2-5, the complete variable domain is DVKVTQSSRYLVKRTGEKVFLECVQDMDHENMFWYRQDPGLGLRLIYFSYDVKMKEKGDIPEGYSVSREKKERFSLILESASTNQTSMYLCASSLGSRGQATQYFGPGTRLLVL.

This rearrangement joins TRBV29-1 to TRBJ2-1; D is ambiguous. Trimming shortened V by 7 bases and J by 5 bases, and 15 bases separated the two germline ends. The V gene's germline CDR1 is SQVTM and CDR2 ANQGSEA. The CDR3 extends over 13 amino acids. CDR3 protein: CSALVPPNNEQFF. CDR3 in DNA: TGCAGCGCGCTAGTCCCACCAAACAATGAGCAGTTCTTC.

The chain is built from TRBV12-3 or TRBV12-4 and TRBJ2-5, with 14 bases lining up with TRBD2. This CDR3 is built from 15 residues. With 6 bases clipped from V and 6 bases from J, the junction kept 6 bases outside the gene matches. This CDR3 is CASRETSGGDQTQYF. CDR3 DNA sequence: TGTGCCAGCAGGGAGACTAGCGGGGGGGATCAGACCCAGTACTTC.

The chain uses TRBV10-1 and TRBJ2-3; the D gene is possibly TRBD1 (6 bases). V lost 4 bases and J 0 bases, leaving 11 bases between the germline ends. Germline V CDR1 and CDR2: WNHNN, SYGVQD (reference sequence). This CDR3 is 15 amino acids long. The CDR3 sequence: CASSATGSSTDTQYF. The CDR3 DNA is TGCGCCAGCAGTGCGACAGGCTCTAGCACAGATACGCAGTATTTT.

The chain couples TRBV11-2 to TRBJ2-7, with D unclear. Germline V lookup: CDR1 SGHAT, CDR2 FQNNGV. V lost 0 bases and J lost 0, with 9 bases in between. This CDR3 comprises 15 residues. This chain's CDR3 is CASSLDGAISYEQYF. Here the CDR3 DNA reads TGTGCCAGCAGCTTAGATGGAGCCATCTCCTACGAGCAGTACTTC. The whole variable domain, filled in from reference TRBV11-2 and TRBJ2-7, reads EAGVAQSPRYKIIEKRQSVAFWCNPISGHATLYWYQQILGQGPKLLIQFQNNGVVDDSQLPKDRFSAERLKGVDSTLKIQPAKLEDSAVYLCASSLDGAISYEQYFGPGTRLTVT.

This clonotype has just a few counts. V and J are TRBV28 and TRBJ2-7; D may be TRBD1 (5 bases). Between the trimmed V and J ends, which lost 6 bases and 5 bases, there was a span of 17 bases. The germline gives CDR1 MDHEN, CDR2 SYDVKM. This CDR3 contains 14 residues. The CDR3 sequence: CASSRQWVIDEQYF. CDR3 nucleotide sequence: TGTGCCAGCAGCCGACAGTGGGTAATTGACGAGCAGTACTTC.

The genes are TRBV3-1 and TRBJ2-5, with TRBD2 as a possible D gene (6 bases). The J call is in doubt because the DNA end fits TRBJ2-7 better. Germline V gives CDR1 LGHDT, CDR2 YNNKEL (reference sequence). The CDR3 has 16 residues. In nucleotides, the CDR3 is TGTGCCAGCAGCCAAGTACTCACTAGCCCCCCACGCGAGCAGTACTTC. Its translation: CASSQVLTSPPREQYF.

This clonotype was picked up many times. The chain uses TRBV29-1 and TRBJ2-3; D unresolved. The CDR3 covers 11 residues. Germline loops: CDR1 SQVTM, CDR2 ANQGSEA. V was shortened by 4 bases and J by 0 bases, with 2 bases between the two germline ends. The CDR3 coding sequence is TGCAGCGTTGGTAGCACAGATACGCAGTATTTT. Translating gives CSVGSTDTQYF.

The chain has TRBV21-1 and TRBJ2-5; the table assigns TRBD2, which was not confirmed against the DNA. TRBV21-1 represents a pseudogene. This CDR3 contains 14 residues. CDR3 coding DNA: TGTGCCAGCAGCAACGGCCTAGCGGACAATGAGCAGTACTTC. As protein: CASSNGLADNEQYF.

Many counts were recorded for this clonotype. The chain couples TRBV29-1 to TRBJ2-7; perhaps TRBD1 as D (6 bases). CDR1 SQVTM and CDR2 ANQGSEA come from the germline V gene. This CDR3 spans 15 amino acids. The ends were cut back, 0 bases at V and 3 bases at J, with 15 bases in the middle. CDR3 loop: CSVEERLGHFYEQYF. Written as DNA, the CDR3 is TGCAGCGTTGAAGAAAGATTGGGACATTTCTACGAGCAGTACTTC.

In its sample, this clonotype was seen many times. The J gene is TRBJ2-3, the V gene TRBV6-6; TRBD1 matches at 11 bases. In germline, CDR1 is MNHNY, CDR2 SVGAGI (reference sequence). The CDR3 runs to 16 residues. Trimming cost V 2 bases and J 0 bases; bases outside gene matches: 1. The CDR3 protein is CASSYGQGASTDTQYF. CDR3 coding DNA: TGTGCCAGCAGTTACGGACAGGGGGCTAGCACAGATACGCAGTATTTT.

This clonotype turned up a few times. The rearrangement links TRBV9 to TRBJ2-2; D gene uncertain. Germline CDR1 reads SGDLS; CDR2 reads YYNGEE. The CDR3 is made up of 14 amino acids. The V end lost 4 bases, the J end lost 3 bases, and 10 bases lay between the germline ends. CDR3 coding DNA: TGTGCCAGCAGCACCACAGATTACACCGGGGAGCTGTTTTTT. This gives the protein CASSTTDYTGELFF.

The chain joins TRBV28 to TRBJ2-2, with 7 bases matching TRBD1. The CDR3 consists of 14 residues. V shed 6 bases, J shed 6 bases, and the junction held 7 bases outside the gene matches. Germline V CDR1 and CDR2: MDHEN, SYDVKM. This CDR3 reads CASRRTGVAGELFF. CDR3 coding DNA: TGTGCCAGCAGGCGAACAGGGGTCGCCGGGGAGCTGTTTTTT.

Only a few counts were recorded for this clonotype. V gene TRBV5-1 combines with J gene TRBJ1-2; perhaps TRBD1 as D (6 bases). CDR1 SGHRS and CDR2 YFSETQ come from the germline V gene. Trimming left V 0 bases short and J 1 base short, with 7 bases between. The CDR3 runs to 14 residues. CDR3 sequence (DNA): TGCGCCAGCAGCTTGGAGGGGGTTAACTATGGCTACACCTTC. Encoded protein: CASSLEGVNYGYTF.

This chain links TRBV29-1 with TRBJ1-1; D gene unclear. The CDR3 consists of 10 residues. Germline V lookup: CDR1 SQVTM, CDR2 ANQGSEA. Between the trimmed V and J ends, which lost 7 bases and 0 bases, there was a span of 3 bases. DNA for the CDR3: TGCAGCGAAATGAACACTGAAGCTTTCTTT. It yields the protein CSEMNTEAFF.

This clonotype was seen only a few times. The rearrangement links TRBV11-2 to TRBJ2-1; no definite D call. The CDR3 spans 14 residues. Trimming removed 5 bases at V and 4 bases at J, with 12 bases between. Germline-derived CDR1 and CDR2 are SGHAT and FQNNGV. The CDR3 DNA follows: TGTGCCAGCAGCACCCAAGCGCAATACAATGAGCAGTTCTTC. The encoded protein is CASSTQAQYNEQFF.

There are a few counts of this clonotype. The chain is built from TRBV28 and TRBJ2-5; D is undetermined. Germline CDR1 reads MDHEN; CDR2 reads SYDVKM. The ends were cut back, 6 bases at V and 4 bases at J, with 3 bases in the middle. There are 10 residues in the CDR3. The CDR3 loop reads CASRLETQYF. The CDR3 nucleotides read TGTGCCAGCAGACTAGAGACCCAGTACTTC.

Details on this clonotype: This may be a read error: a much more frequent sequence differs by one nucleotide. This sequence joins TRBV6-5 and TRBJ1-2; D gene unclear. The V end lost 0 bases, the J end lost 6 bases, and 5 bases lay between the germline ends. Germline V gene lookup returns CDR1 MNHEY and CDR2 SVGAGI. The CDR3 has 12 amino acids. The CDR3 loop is CASSYSQDGYTF. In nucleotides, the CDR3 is TGTGCCAGCAGTTACTCGCAGGATGGCTACACCTTC.

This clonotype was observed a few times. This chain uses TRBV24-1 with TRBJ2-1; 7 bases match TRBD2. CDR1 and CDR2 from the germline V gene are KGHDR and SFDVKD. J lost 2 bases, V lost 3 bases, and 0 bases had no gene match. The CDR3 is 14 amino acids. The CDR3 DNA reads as TGTGCCACCAGTGATAGCGGGGCCTACAATGAGCAGTTCTTC. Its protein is CATSDSGAYNEQFF.

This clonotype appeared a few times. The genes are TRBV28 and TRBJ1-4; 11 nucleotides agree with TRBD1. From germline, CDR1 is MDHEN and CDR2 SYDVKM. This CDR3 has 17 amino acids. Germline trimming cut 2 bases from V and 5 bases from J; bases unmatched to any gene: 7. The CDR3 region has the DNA TGTGCCAGCAGTTTAGGACAGGGGGCCTTCCCGAATGAAAAACTGTTTTTT. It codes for CASSLGQGAFPNEKLFF.

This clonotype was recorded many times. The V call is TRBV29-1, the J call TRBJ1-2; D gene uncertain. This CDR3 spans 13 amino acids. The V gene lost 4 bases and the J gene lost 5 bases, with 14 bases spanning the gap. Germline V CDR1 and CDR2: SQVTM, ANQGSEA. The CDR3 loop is CSVVTSALYGYTF. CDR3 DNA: TGCAGCGTTGTGACGTCGGCCCTTTATGGCTACACCTTC.

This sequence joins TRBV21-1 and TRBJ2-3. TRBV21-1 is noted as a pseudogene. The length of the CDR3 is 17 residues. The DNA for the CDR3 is TGTGCCAGCATAAGGTTTGGCAGAATAATTAGCACAGATACGCAGTATTTT. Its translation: CASIRFGRIISTDTQYF.

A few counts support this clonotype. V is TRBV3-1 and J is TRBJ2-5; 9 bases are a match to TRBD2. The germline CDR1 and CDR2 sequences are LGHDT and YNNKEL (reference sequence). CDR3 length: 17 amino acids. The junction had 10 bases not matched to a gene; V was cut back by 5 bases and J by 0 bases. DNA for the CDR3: TGTGCCAGCAGCGAACCCAGGACTAGCGTCTACCAAGAGACCCAGTACTTC. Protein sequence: CASSEPRTSVYQETQYF.

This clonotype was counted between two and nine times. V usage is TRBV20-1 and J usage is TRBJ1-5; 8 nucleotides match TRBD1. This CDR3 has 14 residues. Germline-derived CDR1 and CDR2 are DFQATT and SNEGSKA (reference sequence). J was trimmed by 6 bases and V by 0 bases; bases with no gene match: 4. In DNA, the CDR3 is TGCAGTGCTAGAGAGGACAGGGTAGGTCAGCCCCAGCATTTT. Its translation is CSAREDRVGQPQHF.

The CDR3 here is CATATGTRGNTIYF. The CDR3, as DNA: TGTGCCACTGCGACCGGGACACGGGGAAACACCATATATTTT. This chain connects TRBV15 to TRBJ1-3; weak D call: TRBD1 (6 bases). Germline CDR1 reads LNHNV; CDR2 reads YYDKDF (reference sequence). This CDR3 has 14 amino acids. V was pared by 9 bases and J by 4 bases, with 16 bases between.

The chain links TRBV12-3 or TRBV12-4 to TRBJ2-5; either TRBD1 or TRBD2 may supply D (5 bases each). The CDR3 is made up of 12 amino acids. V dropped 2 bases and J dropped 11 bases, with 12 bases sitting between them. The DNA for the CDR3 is TGTGCCAGCAGTTTATTCCGGGACCAGCAGTACTTC. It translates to CASSLFRDQQYF.

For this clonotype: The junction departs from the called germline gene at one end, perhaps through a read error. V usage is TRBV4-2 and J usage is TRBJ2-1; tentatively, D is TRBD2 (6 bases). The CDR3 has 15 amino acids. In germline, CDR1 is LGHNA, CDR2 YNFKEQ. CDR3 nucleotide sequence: TGTGCCAGCAACCAAGAGACGGGAGTCCCGAATGAGCAGTTCTTC. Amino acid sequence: CASNQETGVPNEQFF.

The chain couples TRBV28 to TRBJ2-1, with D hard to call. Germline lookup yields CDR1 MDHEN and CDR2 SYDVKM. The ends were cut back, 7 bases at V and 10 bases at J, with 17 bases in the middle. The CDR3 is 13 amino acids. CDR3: CASKVGVSYEQFF. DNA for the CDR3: TGTGCCAGCAAGGTCGGCGTCTCCTACGAGCAGTTCTTC.

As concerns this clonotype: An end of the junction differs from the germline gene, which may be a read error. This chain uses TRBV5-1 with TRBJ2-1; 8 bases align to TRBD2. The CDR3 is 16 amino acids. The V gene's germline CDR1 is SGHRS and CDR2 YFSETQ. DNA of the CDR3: TGCGCCAGCGGCTTGGGGACTAGGTTATCCTACAATGAGCAGTTCTTC. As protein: CASGLGTRLSYNEQFF. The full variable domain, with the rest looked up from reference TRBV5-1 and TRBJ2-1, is KAGVTQTPRYLIKTRGQQVTLSCSPISGHRSVSWYQQTPGQGLQFLFEYFSETQRNKGNFPGRFSGRQFSNSRSEMNVSTLELGDSALYLCASGLGTRLSYNEQFFGPGTRLTVL.

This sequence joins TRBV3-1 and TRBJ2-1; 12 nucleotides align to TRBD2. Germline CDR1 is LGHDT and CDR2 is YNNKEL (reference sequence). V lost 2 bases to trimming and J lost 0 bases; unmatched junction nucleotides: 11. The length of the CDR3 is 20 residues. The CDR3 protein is CASSQLPGLAGISSYNEQFF. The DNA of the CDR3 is TGTGCCAGCAGCCAACTTCCGGGACTAGCGGGTATTAGCTCCTACAATGAGCAGTTCTTC.